This TCR beta chain was identified during a study of OX40 agonist ivuxolimab in advanced cancers. Across the study: Partial responses occurred in three patients (one hepatocellular carcinoma, two cutaneous melanoma).

The data were produced by immunoSEQ multiplex PCR, yet TCRdb's version contains in-frame clones alone and is incomplete. The sample includes about 64,000 clones, around four fifths seen only once; the top ten take about 2%. Study-wide results and caveats: The mean number of expanded clones was higher in CD8+ T cells than in CD4+.

Concerning this clone itself: Its target is unknown.

CDR1 and CDR2 from the germline V gene are SGHNT and YYREEE (reference sequence). The CDR3 has 16 residues. V lost 0 bases, J lost 0 bases, and 10 bases lay in between. The gene calls are TRBV5-4 and TRBJ1-3, with D perhaps matching TRBD1 (5 bases). The clonotype originates from an adult with an advanced solid tumor such as melanoma, head and neck, liver or kidney cancer. The sample here was CD4+ or CD8+ T cells sorted from blood, taken in a trial of the OX40 agonist ivuxolimab. Written as DNA, the CDR3 is TGTGCCAGCAGCTTGGGAGGGGACTTCTCTGGAAACACCATATATTTT. Translating gives CASSLGGDFSGNTIYF.